The next 25 T cell receptor beta chains were all read from a single sample in a study of tumor-infiltrating lymphocytes in primary liver carcinoma. With 500 ng total RNA as template and a constant-region primer, TCR beta cDNA was made. Three-round nested multiplex PCR performed with slightly modified ARM-PCR produced the TCR beta libraries. For 10 cycles apiece, the opening two PCR rounds ran with TRBV1-TRBV30 forward primers and a C-beta reverse primer. TCRdb ran MiXCR on the multiplex PCR reads and lists one entry per CDR3 protein. This table has roughly 80,000 distinct CDR3 sequences, roughly 71% appearing once. The approximately 17-32 mg bulk tissue piece was not sorted before simultaneous RNA and DNA extraction. Sequenced input: tumor-adjacent normal liver tissue. These receptors were collected from a man aged 40-55 years with primary liver carcinoma and hepatitis B virus infection.

Concerning this clonotype: The junction shows a germline mismatch at one end, possibly a read error. V usage is TRBV12-3 or TRBV12-4 and J usage is TRBJ2-1; D not certain. This CDR3 has 11 residues. The CDR3 region is CASSLRVERFF. As DNA, the CDR3 is TGTGCCAGCAGTTTAAGAGTTGAGCGGTTCTTC.

This sequence joins TRBV6-1 and TRBJ2-7, with D possibly matching TRBD1 (6 bases). Germline V CDR1 and CDR2: MNHNS, SASEGT. This CDR3 has 11 amino acids. The CDR3 coding sequence is TGTGTCACAGGACAGCATTACGAGCAGTACTTC. It codes for CVTGQHYEQYF.

This clonotype has only a few counts. CDR3 region: CASSQLIPGRGDYEQYF. The CDR3 DNA reads TGCGCCAGCAGCCAGTTAATCCCGGGACGGGGGGATTACGAGCAGTACTTC. The V gene is TRBV4-3, the J gene TRBJ2-7; 7 bases are shared with TRBD2. Trimming cost V 3 bases and J 4 bases; bases outside gene matches: 15. Looked up from germline, CDR1 is LGHNA and CDR2 is YSLEER. CDR3 length: 17 residues.

In its sample, this clonotype was seen a few times. Because it lacks the conserved phenylalanine or tryptophan at the end, this CDR3 is likely a read error. The chain joins TRBV5-5 to TRBJ1-1, with D possibly matching TRBD1 (6 bases). The CDR3 consists of 14 residues. CDR1 and CDR2 (germline): SGHKS, YYEKEE (reference sequence). Trimming took 1 base from V and 6 from J, leaving 13 bases between them. The CDR3 is CASSLYYREAEAFL. CDR3 sequence (DNA): TGTGCCAGCAGCTTGTACTACAGGGAGGCTGAAGCTTTCCTT.

This clonotype was observed a single time. The junction shows a germline mismatch at one end, possibly a read error. In nucleotides, the CDR3 is TGTGGCAGCAGTTACTCGATTTGGCTTAACTATGGCTACACCTTC. This sequence encodes CGSSYSIWLNYGYTF. This chain connects TRBV6-5 to TRBJ1-2; D ambiguous. This CDR3 is 15 amino acids long. The germline V gene has CDR1 MNHEY and CDR2 SVGAGI.

This sequence joins TRBV6-5 and TRBJ2-7, with 11 bases lining up with TRBD1. The DNA matches TRBJ2-1 better at its end, which makes the J call doubtful. CDR1 is MNHEY, CDR2 SVGAGI, per germline. The CDR3 consists of 14 residues. The CDR3 here is CASSNGQGAHEQFF. The DNA of the CDR3 is TGTGCCAGCAGTAATGGACAGGGGGCCCACGAGCAGTTCTTC.

The chain recombines TRBV29-1 with TRBJ2-1; D is uncertain. This CDR3 has 16 amino acids. Germline loops: CDR1 SQVTM, CDR2 ANQGSEA. CDR3: CSVARLRPWSRQEQFF. CDR3 coding DNA: TGCAGTGTCGCCAGGCTTCGACCCTGGTCCCGTCAAGAGCAGTTCTTC.

On this clonotype: Relative to the germline gene, one junction end is altered; a read error may explain this. V and J are TRBV11-2 and TRBJ2-3, with D uncertain. Looked up from germline, CDR1 is SGHAT and CDR2 is FQNNGV. This CDR3 spans 15 amino acids. In DNA, the CDR3 is TGTGCCAGCAGCTTCTACGGTGGTAGCATAGATACGCAGTATTTC. Amino acid sequence: CASSFYGGSIDTQYF.

A note on this clonotype: The final CDR3 position lacks the conserved phenylalanine or tryptophan, pointing to a likely read error. This chain joins TRBV12-3 or TRBV12-4 and TRBJ2-6, with D perhaps TRBD1 or TRBD2 (6 bases each). The V gene lost 2 bases and the J gene lost 12 bases, with 17 bases spanning the gap. The CDR3 extends over 15 amino acids. In DNA form, the CDR3 reads TGTGCCAGCAGTTTAAAAACAGGGAGGTTGCGCGTCCTGACTCTC. This translates into CASSLKTGRLRVLTL.

With respect to this clonotype: A junction end diverges from the germline sequence, so it may reflect a read error. This chain joins TRBV6-1 and TRBJ2-2; TRBD1 might be the D (6 bases). This CDR3 is 14 amino acids long. Germline-derived CDR1 and CDR2 are MNHNS and SASEGT. The CDR3 spells CASSGRTDSGELFF. The CDR3, as DNA: TGTGCCAGCAGTGGGAGGACAGACTCCGGGGAGCTATTTTTT.

As concerns this clonotype: No conserved phenylalanine or tryptophan is present at the end of the CDR3, so a read error is the likely explanation. The CDR3 nucleotides read TGTGCCAGCATCCTCCGTCCCTGGGAGCTGTTTTCT. Amino acids: CASILRPWELFS. This chain uses TRBV12-3 or TRBV12-4 with TRBJ2-2, with unresolved D. This CDR3 is 12 amino acids long. V lost 7 bases to trimming and J lost 9 bases, with 12 bases between them.

This clonotype was seen just once. The chain carries TRBV5-1 and TRBJ2-3, with D unresolved. The CDR3 consists of 14 residues. Germline CDR1 and CDR2: SGHRS and YFSETQ. V was cut by 4 bases and J by 12 bases, with 21 bases left in between. This chain's CDR3 is CASSPPYSTVTQYF. In nucleotides, the CDR3 is TGCGCCAGCAGCCCCCCCTACAGCACAGTTACACAGTATTTT.

The rearrangement joins TRBV12-3 or TRBV12-4 to TRBJ1-2; 10 bases are a match to TRBD1. This CDR3 comprises 12 residues. Here the CDR3 reads CAIGQGVDSYTF. As DNA, the CDR3 is TGTGCTATCGGACAGGGGGTCGATAGCTACACCTTC.

This clonotype occurred a few times. The chain couples TRBV11-2 to TRBJ1-2, with D perhaps TRBD1 (6 bases). Trimming shortened V by 5 bases and J by 4 bases, and 17 bases separated the two germline ends. This CDR3 is 15 amino acids long. CDR1 is SGHAT, CDR2 FQNNGV, per germline. CDR3 sequence: CASSRLRTARYGYTF. In DNA form, the CDR3 reads TGTGCCAGCAGCAGGTTAAGGACAGCCCGCTATGGCTACACCTTC.

DNA for the CDR3: TGTGCCAGCAGTCCTGCAGGGGTTGGTGAGCAGTACTTC. Its translation: CASSPAGVGEQYF. The J gene is TRBJ2-7, the V gene TRBV11-2, with D possibly being TRBD1 (6 bases). This CDR3 is 13 amino acids long. Germline assignment: CDR1 SGHAT and CDR2 FQNNGV. V was shortened by 6 bases and J by 7 bases, with 16 bases between the two germline ends.

V usage is TRBV10-2 and J usage is TRBJ2-7; the D gene could be TRBD1 or TRBD2 (5 bases each). CDR3 length equals 12 residues. From germline, CDR1 is WSHSY and CDR2 SAAADI. Between the trimmed V and J ends, which lost 7 bases and 3 bases, there was a span of 10 bases. CDR3 nucleotide sequence: TGCGCCAGCACTGTGGGGGACTACGAGCAGTACTTC. As protein: CASTVGDYEQYF.

As to this clonotype: Likely a read error: the CDR3 ends without its conserved phenylalanine or tryptophan. The chain is built from TRBV11-2 and TRBJ2-5; 10 bases are shared with TRBD2. The V segment lost 0 bases and the J segment 4 bases; nucleotides outside the gene matches: 11. The germline CDR1 and CDR2 sequences are SGHAT and FQNNGV. The CDR3 runs to 18 residues. The DNA of the CDR3 is TGTGCCAGCAGCTTAGATCCTTGGCCTAGCGGGAGAGGAGAGACCCAGTACTTA. Its translation is CASSLDPWPSGRGETQYL.

As regards this clonotype: This likely comes from a read error, as the CDR3 has no conserved phenylalanine or tryptophan at its end. V usage is TRBV4-2 and J usage is TRBJ2-1; D is unclear. This CDR3 contains 17 residues. The ends were cut back, 6 bases at V and 0 bases at J, with 18 bases in the middle. Germline V lookup: CDR1 LGHNA, CDR2 YNFKEQ. The CDR3 spells CASSPPTEGGSYNEQFL. The CDR3 DNA sequence: TGTGCCAGCAGTCCGCCTACGGAAGGCGGCTCCTACAATGAGCAGTTCCTC.

With respect to this clonotype: At one end, the junction sequence differs from germline, possibly due to a read error. V is TRBV6-2 or TRBV6-3 and J is TRBJ2-1, with TRBD2 matching 7 bases. The CDR3 spans 18 residues. Per germline, CDR1 MNHEY and CDR2 SVGEGT. The CDR3: CTSSTIRPSGTNYDEQFF. For the CDR3, the DNA is TGTACCAGCAGTACGATCCGTCCTAGCGGCACGAACTACGATGAGCAGTTCTTC.

Comment on this clonotype: One junction end does not reproduce the germline sequence, and a read error may be involved. The rearrangement uses TRBV29-1 and TRBJ2-3, with a possible D match to TRBD2 (5 bases). CDR1 and CDR2 (germline): SQVTM, ANQGSEA. This CDR3 comprises 15 residues. CDR3 region: CSVEKWARVRDTQYF. DNA of the CDR3: TGCAGCGTTGAAAAATGGGCTAGGGTCCGGGATACGCAATATTTT.

As for this clonotype: This may stem from a read error, because a much larger clone lies one nucleotide away. The genes are TRBV28 and TRBJ2-3; unclear D gene. Germline assignment: CDR1 MDHEN and CDR2 SYDVKM. The ends were cut back, 5 bases at V and 2 bases at J, with 14 bases in the middle. The CDR3 runs to 15 residues. The CDR3, as DNA: TGTGCCAGCAGTCCCTTGGGCCATGTCACAGATACGCAGTATTTT. Its protein is CASSPLGHVTDTQYF.

This clonotype was recorded many times. The chain recombines TRBV6-5 with TRBJ2-2; 7 bases map to TRBD2. CDR3 length: 16 amino acids. CDR1 is MNHEY and CDR2 is SVGAGI in the germline V gene. V dropped 2 bases and J dropped 4; count of bases not matched to a gene: 7. The CDR3 DNA follows: TGTGCCAGCAGTTACGAAATGGCGGGAGCCACCGGGGAGCTGTTTTTT. Amino acids: CASSYEMAGATGELFF.

A few counts support this clonotype. A read error may produce the germline difference seen at one junction end. V and J are TRBV11-2 and TRBJ2-7; TRBD2 aligns across 7 bases. The CDR3 extends over 12 amino acids. Germline CDR1 SGHAT, CDR2 FQNNGV. Written as DNA, the CDR3 is TGTGCCAGCAGTCCCGGGGACTACGAACAGTACTTC. Encoded protein: CASSPGDYEQYF.

Remarks on this clonotype: At one end, the junction sequence differs from germline, possibly due to a read error. The chain employs TRBV12-3 or TRBV12-4 and TRBJ2-2; 8 nucleotides align to TRBD1. The CDR3 has 14 residues. The CDR3 region is CVRSHHRGAGELFF. The CDR3 DNA reads as TGTGTCAGGAGCCACCACAGGGGGGCCGGGGAGCTATTTTTT.

With regard to this clonotype: Given a much more abundant clone one base away, this may be a read error. The CDR3 sequence: CASKPSTDMQYF. CDR3 bases: TGTGCCAGCAAGCCCAGCACAGATATGCAGTATTTT. The rearrangement uses TRBV6-1 and TRBJ2-3, with unresolved D. This CDR3 contains 12 residues. Germline V gene data show CDR1 as MNHNS and CDR2 as SASEGT.